These 27 T cell receptor beta chains came from one sample sequenced in a study of blood T cell repertoires in COVID-19. Method: immunoSEQ multiplex PCR; TCRdb's copy keeps in-frame clones and lacks some. There are 300,000 to 400,000 clones in the sample; around nine tenths occur only once, and approximately 5.5% lies in the top ten. Sequencing was carried out using PBMCs or T cells enriched from blood (not recorded which). Receptor source: a man aged 55 to 70 who had recovered from COVID-19.

The chain has TRBV6-5 and TRBJ1-5; a possible D gene is TRBD1 (5 bases). Trimming cost V 4 bases and J 4 bases, with 14 bases left between them. Per the germline V gene, CDR1 is MNHEY and CDR2 is SVGAGI. This CDR3 is built from 15 residues. In nucleotides, the CDR3 is TGTGCCAGCAGTTCCAGACCGGGGACTAATCAGCCCCAGCATTTT. Translation: CASSSRPGTNQPQHF.

This clone has only one observation. The chain recombines TRBV5-4 with TRBJ2-3; no firm D call. Germline V gene data show CDR1 as SGHNT and CDR2 as YYREEE (reference sequence). Trimming removed 4 bases at V and 2 bases at J, with 17 bases between. The CDR3 extends over 16 amino acids. CDR3 in amino acids: CASSPVAQVLTDTQYF. CDR3 bases: TGTGCCAGCAGCCCCGTGGCGCAGGTACTCACAGATACGCAGTATTTT.

This chain uses TRBV29-1 with TRBJ2-3; TRBD1 matches 8 bases. The ends lost 7 bases at V and 4 bases at J; junction bases unmatched: 7. CDR1 SQVTM and CDR2 ANQGSEA come from the germline V gene. This CDR3 is built from 13 residues. The CDR3 here is CSAEGQGADTQYF. The CDR3 DNA reads TGCAGCGCCGAAGGACAGGGCGCAGATACGCAGTATTTT.

V is TRBV5-6 and J is TRBJ2-3; possibly TRBD2 for D (6 bases). The CDR3 spans 14 residues. Trimming pared 4 bases from V and 1 base from J, leaving 10 bases between. Germline values: CDR1 SGHDT, CDR2 YYEEEE. CDR3 sequence reads: CASSISGGTDTQYF. Here the CDR3 DNA reads TGTGCCAGCAGCATTTCGGGAGGCACAGATACGCAGTATTTT.

This clone was seen only once. The V gene is TRBV28, the J gene TRBJ2-1; TRBD2 matches 11 bases. CDR1 MDHEN and CDR2 SYDVKM come from the germline V gene. The CDR3 is 14 residues long. The ends lost 6 bases at V and 7 bases at J; junction bases unmatched: 5. CDR3: CASSIAGGPNEQFF. Here the CDR3 DNA reads TGTGCCAGCAGCATAGCGGGAGGGCCAAATGAGCAGTTCTTC.

The DNA for the CDR3 is TGTGCCAGCAGCGCAAACACAGGGTCCTCTGGAAACACCATATATTTT. Its translation: CASSANTGSSGNTIYF. The chain employs TRBV9 and TRBJ1-3, with D perhaps TRBD1 (6 bases). Germline V CDR1 and CDR2: SGDLS, YYNGEE. The CDR3 runs 16 residues. The V gene lost 3 bases and the J gene lost 0 bases, with 13 bases spanning the gap.

The chain is built from TRBV9 and TRBJ2-5; the match to TRBD2 covers 14 bases. The CDR3 sequence is 17 residues long. Germline V gene lookup returns CDR1 SGDLS and CDR2 YYNGEE. The J segment lost 5 bases and the V segment lost 4 bases, leaving 10 bases of the junction unmatched. The CDR3 DNA sequence: TGTGCCAGCAGCACGGGAGGGACTAGCGGGAGAGGGGAGACCCAGTACTTC. It specifies CASSTGGTSGRGETQYF.

The gene calls are TRBV28 and TRBJ1-2, with D perhaps matching TRBD1 (5 bases). The CDR3 covers 15 residues. V was clipped by 5 bases and J by 8 bases, with 21 bases between them. The germline V gene has CDR1 MDHEN and CDR2 SYDVKM. The CDR3 DNA reads TGTGCCAGCAGTCCTATGGGACGGGAGTGGATAGGCTACACCTTC. This codes for CASSPMGREWIGYTF.

J is TRBJ2-5 and V is TRBV19; D is unclear. The CDR3 runs 13 residues. V lost 6 bases, J lost 0 bases, and 8 bases lay in between. The germline V gene has CDR1 LNHDA and CDR2 SQIVND (reference sequence). The CDR3 sequence: CASSAEYQETQYF. The CDR3 bases are TGTGCCAGTAGCGCGGAGTACCAAGAGACCCAGTACTTC. Looking up the rest from reference TRBV19 and TRBJ2-5 gives the full variable domain: DGGITQSPKYLFRKEGQNVTLSCEQNLNHDAMYWYRQDPGQGLRLIYYSQIVNDFQKGDIAEGYSVSREKKESFPLTVTSAQKNPTAFYLCASSAEYQETQYFGPGTRLLVL.

The DNA for the CDR3 is TGCGCCAGCAGCCTCCGCGGACAGGTGAACACTGAAGCTTTCTTT. This encodes CASSLRGQVNTEAFF. The rearrangement uses TRBV5-1 and TRBJ1-1; 7 nucleotides agree with TRBD1. This CDR3 comprises 15 residues. Unmatched junction bases numbered 6, after V lost 4 bases and J lost 0 bases. Germline CDR1 reads SGHRS; CDR2 reads YFSETQ.

This chain uses TRBV7-2 with TRBJ1-2; maybe TRBD1 (5 bases). The V gene's germline CDR1 is SGHTA and CDR2 FQGNSA. This CDR3 has 15 residues. With 3 bases removed from V and 0 bases from J, the gap between germline ends came to 11 bases. The CDR3 nucleotides are TGTGCCAGCAGCTTCCCAGGGTCAGCTAACTATGGCTACACCTTC. It yields the protein CASSFPGSANYGYTF. The entire variable domain, with the rest obtained from reference TRBV7-2 and TRBJ1-2, is as follows: GAGVSQSPSNKVTEKGKDVELRCDPISGHTALYWYRQSLGQGLEFLIYFQGNSAPDKSGLPSDRFSAERTGGSVSTLTIQRTQQEDSAVYLCASSFPGSANYGYTFGSGTRLTVV.

The V call is TRBV3-1 (or the pseudogene TRBV3-2), the J call TRBJ2-5; TRBD1 might be the D (5 bases). V shed 4 bases and J shed 5 bases, with 17 bases lying between them. This CDR3 region has 15 residues. The germline CDR1 and CDR2 sequences are LGHDT and YNNKEL (reference sequence). CDR3 coding DNA: TGTGCCAGCAGCCGAACTCAGGGAAACGGTGAGACCCAGTACTTC. As protein: CASSRTQGNGETQYF.

The chain employs TRBV10-1 and TRBJ1-1, with D tentatively TRBD1 (6 bases). This CDR3 has 14 amino acids. CDR1 and CDR2 from the germline V gene are WNHNN and SYGVQD (reference sequence). The V gene lost 0 bases and the J gene lost 4 bases, with 9 bases spanning the gap. The CDR3 reads CASSESTGFTEAFF. In nucleotides, the CDR3 is TGCGCCAGCAGTGAGTCGACAGGATTCACTGAAGCTTTCTTT.

The rearrangement uses TRBV27 and TRBJ2-1; unclear D gene. The germline V and J ends were trimmed by 2 bases and 13 bases, with 12 bases remaining between them. Germline V gene sequence: CDR1 MNHEY, CDR2 SMNVEV (reference sequence). This CDR3 comprises 12 residues. The CDR3 spells CASSLTAHVQFF. CDR3 bases: TGTGCCAGCAGTTTAACAGCTCACGTTCAGTTCTTC.

This clone showed up just once. The chain combines TRBV19 with TRBJ2-3, with 8 nucleotides matching TRBD1. This CDR3 has 15 amino acids. From germline, CDR1 is LNHDA and CDR2 SQIVND (reference sequence). V lost 8 bases, J lost 4 bases, and 11 bases stayed unmatched. As DNA, the CDR3 is TGTGCCAGTGCCTTGGGGACAGGCGGTCCAGATACGCAGTATTTT. The encoded protein is CASALGTGGPDTQYF. Combining the CDR3 with reference TRBV19 and TRBJ2-3 gives the whole variable domain DGGITQSPKYLFRKEGQNVTLSCEQNLNHDAMYWYRQDPGQGLRLIYYSQIVNDFQKGDIAEGYSVSREKKESFPLTVTSAQKNPTAFYLCASALGTGGPDTQYFGPGTRLTVL.

This clone was observed once. The V gene is TRBV5-1, the J gene TRBJ2-7; TRBD1 matches at 9 bases. CDR1 SGHRS and CDR2 YFSETQ come from the germline V gene. The CDR3 loop spans 17 amino acids. Unmatched junction bases numbered 13, after V lost 4 bases and J lost 2 bases. The CDR3 is CASSPLGVRTGAYEQYF. For the CDR3, the DNA is TGCGCCAGCAGCCCCCTGGGGGTGAGGACAGGGGCCTACGAGCAGTACTTC.

V gene TRBV28 combines with J gene TRBJ2-3, with no clear D. The length of the CDR3 is 13 residues. The V end was cut by 7 bases, the J end by 3 bases, with 11 bases between. The germline gives CDR1 MDHEN, CDR2 SYDVKM. In nucleotides, the CDR3 is TGTGCCAGCACCCCCCCGAGTACAGATACGCAGTATTTT. This encodes CASTPPSTDTQYF.

J is TRBJ2-5 and V is TRBV7-9, with 8 bases matching TRBD1. Germline lookup yields CDR1 SEHNR and CDR2 FQNEAQ (reference sequence). Trimming took 5 bases from V and 4 from J; bases not matched to a gene: 9. The CDR3 has 15 residues. CDR3 DNA: TGTGCCAGCAGCCAATACAGGGGGAGAGGAGAGACCCAGTACTTC. Protein sequence: CASSQYRGRGETQYF.

The CDR3 here is CASSRQGIGTDTQYF. CDR3 DNA sequence: TGTGCCAGCTCACGGCAGGGGATAGGTACAGATACGCAGTATTTT. The gene calls are TRBV18 and TRBJ2-3, with D possibly TRBD1 on 6 matching bases. CDR3 length equals 15 residues. V shed 4 bases and J shed 3 bases, with 14 bases lying between them. The germline V gene encodes CDR1 KGHSH and CDR2 LQKENI. The variable domain in full, completed from reference TRBV18 and TRBJ2-3, reads NAGVMQNPRHLVRRRGQEARLRCSPMKGHSHVYWYRQLPEEGLKFMVYLQKENIIDESGMPKERFSAEFPKEGPSILRIQQVVRGDSAAYFCASSRQGIGTDTQYFGPGTRLTVL.

DNA of the CDR3: TGTGCCAGCTCATCTTCGACAGGCGGTAACACTGAAGCTTTCTTT. Amino acids: CASSSSTGGNTEAFF. The V gene is TRBV18, the J gene TRBJ1-1; perhaps TRBD1 as D (6 bases). The CDR3 contains 15 residues. Germline V gene lookup returns CDR1 KGHSH and CDR2 LQKENI. V was trimmed by 5 bases and J by 2 bases, leaving 15 bases between them.

The chain combines TRBV9 with TRBJ2-7, with a possible D match to TRBD2 (6 bases). V was pared by 0 bases and J by 5 bases, with 15 bases between. There are 15 residues in the CDR3. Germline V gene sequence: CDR1 SGDLS, CDR2 YYNGEE. The CDR3 DNA follows: TGTGCCAGCAGCGTAGGCCGGGAGAATCGGCACGAGCAGTACTTC. It codes for CASSVGRENRHEQYF.

The rearrangement joins TRBV18 to TRBJ1-1; 7 nucleotides align to TRBD1. This CDR3 is 15 amino acids long. Germline loops: CDR1 KGHSH, CDR2 LQKENI. V lost 2 bases and J lost 0; bases outside the gene matches: 3. CDR3 nucleotides: TGTGCCAGCTCACCAGGCCAGGGGGTGAACACTGAAGCTTTCTTT. It specifies CASSPGQGVNTEAFF.

The gene calls are TRBV2 and TRBJ1-2; possibly TRBD1 for D (5 bases). The germline V and J ends were trimmed by 6 bases and 7 bases, with 24 bases remaining between them. CDR1 and CDR2 (germline): SNHLY, FYNNEI. This CDR3 has 16 amino acids. CDR3 coding DNA: TGTGCCAGCAGGGACTTGCGGGACGAGGTAGAAGGTGGCTACACCTTC. Translation: CASRDLRDEVEGGYTF.

This clone was observed once. V usage is TRBV5-1 and J usage is TRBJ1-2; TRBD1 aligns across 8 bases. The germline V gene has CDR1 SGHRS and CDR2 YFSETQ. CDR3 size: 13 residues. V dropped 4 bases and J dropped 6; count of bases not matched to a gene: 5. CDR3 in DNA: TGCGCCAGCAGCATCGGACAGGGTGATGGCTACACCTTC. Protein: CASSIGQGDGYTF.

The J gene is TRBJ1-5, the V gene TRBV10-1, with TRBD1 identical over 12 bases. The CDR3 runs 17 residues. V was clipped by 6 bases and J by 2 bases; unmatched bases: 8. CDR1 and CDR2 from the germline V gene are WNHNN and SYGVQD (reference sequence). CDR3 in amino acids: CASRPGQGAGGNQPQHF. CDR3 sequence (DNA): TGCGCCAGCAGACCGGGACAGGGGGCAGGTGGCAATCAGCCCCAGCATTTT.

V and J are TRBV11-1 and TRBJ2-2; 12 bases match TRBD1. After removal of 5 bases from V and 6 bases from J, the junction contained 4 bases not matched to a gene. The CDR3 spans 15 residues. CDR1 SGHAT and CDR2 FQDESV come from the germline V gene (reference sequence). CDR3 in amino acids: CASSLGQGAPGELFF. The CDR3 DNA sequence: TGTGCCAGCAGCCTGGGACAGGGGGCGCCCGGGGAGCTGTTTTTT.

CDR3 nucleotides: TGTGCCAGCACCACTAGCGGGCGCTCCTACGAGCAGTACTTC. As protein: CASTTSGRSYEQYF. The chain uses TRBV6-5 and TRBJ2-7; TRBD2 agrees at 9 bases. V dropped 7 bases and J dropped 0; count of bases not matched to a gene: 4. Germline assignment: CDR1 MNHEY and CDR2 SVGAGI. The CDR3 runs 14 residues.